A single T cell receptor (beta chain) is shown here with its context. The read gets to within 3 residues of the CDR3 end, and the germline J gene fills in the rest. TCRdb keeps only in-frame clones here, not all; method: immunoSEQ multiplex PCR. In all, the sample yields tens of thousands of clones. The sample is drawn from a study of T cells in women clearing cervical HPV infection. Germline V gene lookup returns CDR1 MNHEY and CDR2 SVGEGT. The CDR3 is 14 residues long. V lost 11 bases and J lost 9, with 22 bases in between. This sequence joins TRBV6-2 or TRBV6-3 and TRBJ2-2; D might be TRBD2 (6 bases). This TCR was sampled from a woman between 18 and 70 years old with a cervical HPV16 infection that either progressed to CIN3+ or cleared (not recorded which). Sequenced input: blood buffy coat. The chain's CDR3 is CASRPDGGTRELFF. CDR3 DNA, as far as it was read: TGTGCCTCCCGTCCAGATGGGGGGACCCGGGAG.